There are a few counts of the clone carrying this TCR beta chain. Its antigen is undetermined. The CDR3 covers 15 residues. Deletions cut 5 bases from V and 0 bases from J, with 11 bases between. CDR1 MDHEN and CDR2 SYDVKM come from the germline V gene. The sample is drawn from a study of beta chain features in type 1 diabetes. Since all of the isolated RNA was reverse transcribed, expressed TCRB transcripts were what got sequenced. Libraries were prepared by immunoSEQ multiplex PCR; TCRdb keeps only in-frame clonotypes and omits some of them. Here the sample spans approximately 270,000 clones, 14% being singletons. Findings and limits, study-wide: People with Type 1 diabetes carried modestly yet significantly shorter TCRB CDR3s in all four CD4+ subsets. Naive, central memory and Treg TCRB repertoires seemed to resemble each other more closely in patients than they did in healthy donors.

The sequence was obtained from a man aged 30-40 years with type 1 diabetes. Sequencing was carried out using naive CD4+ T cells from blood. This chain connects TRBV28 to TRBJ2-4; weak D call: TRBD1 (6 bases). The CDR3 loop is CASSLGQLAKNIQYF. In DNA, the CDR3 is TGTGCCAGCAGTCTTGGACAGCTAGCCAAAAACATTCAGTACTTC.